A selection of T cell receptor beta chains follows, all from one sample in a study of cytomegalovirus exposure and HLA in healthy donors. Method: immunoSEQ multiplex PCR; TCRdb's copy keeps in-frame clones and lacks some. The repertoire holds some 120,000 clones, with 60% to 85% as singletons. The specimen sequenced was PBMCs. The receptor source for this set is a man aged 25-45 years in good health and CMV-seronegative. Each CDR3 is given with its conserved first and last residue. The order of the fields is J gene, clone size, D gene, V gene, CDR3 DNA, CDR3 protein. D genes are given only for firm matches. Clone sizes are given selectively: once, few, many, or a class where the clone is expanded.

TRBJ2-5 few . TRBV30 TGTGCCTGGAATTCGGACAGCCAAGAGACCCAGTACTTC CAWNSDSQETQYF
TRBJ1-1 . . TRBV10-2 TGCGCCAGCAGTGAGGCGGGGTACACTGAAGCTTTCTTT CASSEAGYTEAFF
TRBJ1-2 once TRBD1 TRBV14 TGTGCCAGCAGCCAAGATCTGGGACAGGGGCTCGGCTACACCTTC CASSQDLGQGLGYTF
TRBJ2-3 . TRBD2 TRBV5-1 TGCGCCAGCAGGTCCGGGACTAGCGGGGGGGCAGATACGCAGTATTTT CASRSGTSGGADTQYF
TRBJ1-1 . . TRBV30 TGTGCCTGGAGTATTCCGGGACAATTTTTCGCTGAAGCTTTCTTT CAWSIPGQFFAEAFF
TRBJ1-6 once . TRBV30 TGTGCCTGGAGTTTCACGGTAAATTCACCCCTCCACTTT CAWSFTVNSPLHF
TRBJ2-5 . . TRBV11-3 TGTGCCAGCAGCTTAGAGGGGGCGAACCAAGAGACCCAGTACTTC CASSLEGANQETQYF
TRBJ1-1 . . TRBV5-6 TGTGCCAGCAGCTTGGTGGCCAGGATGAACACTGAAGCTTTCTTT CASSLVARMNTEAFF
TRBJ1-5 . . TRBV7-9 TGTGCCAGCAGCTGGTCAGGGGACAATCAGCCCCAGCATTTT CASSWSGDNQPQHF
TRBJ2-3 . TRBD2 TRBV18 TGTGCCAGCTCACCCCGACTAGCGGGGGGGGCGGATACGCAGTATTTT CASSPRLAGGADTQYF
TRBJ1-5 . TRBD1 TRBV7-2 TGTGCCAGCAGCTTACAGGGGGAACAGCCCCAGCATTTT CASSLQGEQPQHF
TRBJ2-2 . . TRBV5-1 TGCGCCAGCAGCCTGATGATACAGGTTTTCACGAACACCGGGGAGCTGTTTTTT CASSLMIQVFTNTGELFF
TRBJ1-6 . TRBD1 TRBV7-8 TGTGCCAGCAGCTTGGGACAGGGACCTTCACCCCTCCACTTT CASSLGQGPSPLHF
TRBJ1-2 few TRBD1 TRBV27 TGTGCCAGCAGCTCACCCAGGGGGGATGGCTACACCTTC CASSSPRGDGYTF
TRBJ2-1 . TRBD2 TRBV6-1 TGTGCCAGCAGTTTACTAGCGGGAGAAGGTGATGAGCAGTTCTTC CASSLLAGEGDEQFF
TRBJ2-1 . TRBD2 TRBV18 TGTGCCAGCTCACCAACTAGCGCGGACAATGAGCAGTTCTTC CASSPTSADNEQFF
TRBJ1-6 . TRBD1 TRBV18 TGTGCCAGCTCACCACGTATTGCCTCGGGACAGGGATACTCACCCCTCCACTTT CASSPRIASGQGYSPLHF
TRBJ1-5 . . TRBV2 TGTGCCAGCAGTGAGAGGACAGCCCGGGGCCAGCCCCAGCATTTT CASSERTARGQPQHF
TRBJ2-1 once TRBD2 TRBV19 TGTGCCAGTAGTATCGAGAAGCGGGGGGGCAATGAGCAGTTCTTC CASSIEKRGGNEQFF
TRBJ1-5 . . TRBV7-8 TGTGCCAGCAGCTTAGTACCAAGGAGTCTAAATCAGCCCCAGCATTTT CASSLVPRSLNQPQHF
TRBJ2-1 . TRBD2 TRBV7-9 TGTGCCAGCAGCTCTTTACTAGCGGGGTCACATGAGCAGTTCTTC CASSSLLAGSHEQFF
TRBJ2-7 . . TRBV10-2 TGCGCCAGCAGAGGCCGGGACAACTCCTACGAGCAGTACTTC CASRGRDNSYEQYF
TRBJ2-7 . . TRBV12-2 TGCGCAAGTCGCTTAGCAGGGGGCTCCTACGAGCAGTACTTC CASRLAGGSYEQYF
TRBJ1-4 once . TRBV6-6 TGTGCCAGCAGTTACTACGGGGGAGCTAATGAAAAACTGTTTTTT CASSYYGGANEKLFF
TRBJ1-1 . . TRBV6-5 TGTGCCAGCAGCTACCTCGGAGGGCTTCCGAACACTGAAGCTTTCTTT CASSYLGGLPNTEAFF
TRBJ2-1 . TRBD2 TRBV5-1 TGCGCCAGCTCGACTAGCCTCTCCCCAAATGAGCAGTTCTTC CASSTSLSPNEQFF
TRBJ2-2 once . TRBV9 TGTGCCAGCAGGGCCTGGGACACCACGAACACCGGGGAGCTGTTTTTT CASRAWDTTNTGELFF
TRBJ2-7 . . TRBV10-3 TGTGCCATCAGTGGTCAGGACTACGAGCAGTACTTC CAISGQDYEQYF
TRBJ2-1 few . TRBV5-8 TGTGCCAGCAGCTTGTCTCCAGGGTCAAGTGAGCAGTTCTTC CASSLSPGSSEQFF
TRBJ2-1 few TRBD2 TRBV5-4 TGTGCCAGCAGCCTCCTTGGACTAGCGCACAATGAGCAGTTCTTC CASSLLGLAHNEQFF
TRBJ2-7 . . TRBV7-2 TGTGCCAGCAGCTTAGACAGGGAAAGCGGCGAGCAGTACTTC CASSLDRESGEQYF
TRBJ1-3 . . TRBV28 TGTGCCAGCAGTTCGTATCCGGGACAAGGGATTGGAACCACCATATATTTT CASSSYPGQGIGTTIYF
TRBJ1-6 . . TRBV14 TGTGCCAGCAGCCAAGGGACAGTTAATTCACCCCTCCACTTT CASSQGTVNSPLHF
TRBJ2-1 . . TRBV27 TGTGCCAGCAGTTCATACCCGGACATCCCTGAAAGCTCCTACAATGAGCAGTTCTTC CASSSYPDIPESSYNEQFF
TRBJ2-5 . . TRBV6-1 TGTGCCAGCAGTAATATCCGGGCCCAGGGGATGACCCAGTACTTC CASSNIRAQGMTQYF
TRBJ2-5 once TRBD2 TRBV18 TGTGCCAGCTCATCTTATAGCGGGAGGACGGAGACCCAGTACTTC CASSSYSGRTETQYF
TRBJ2-7 . . TRBV5-6 TGTGCCAGCAGCCAGGACTTATCCTACGAGCAGTACTTC CASSQDLSYEQYF
TRBJ1-1 few TRBD1 TRBV5-6 TGTGCCAGCAGCTTGGGGTCAGGGGGGAACACTGAAGCTTTCTTT CASSLGSGGNTEAFF
TRBJ2-1 . . TRBV7-2 TGTGCCAGCAGCTTAACAGGACATGAGCAGTTCTTC CASSLTGHEQFF
TRBJ1-1 . . TRBV7-9 TGTGCCAGCAGCACTCCGGGGGGGGGCCCACACACTGAAGCTTTCTTT CASSTPGGGPHTEAFF
TRBJ1-1 few . TRBV28 TGTGCCAGCATGATGGACTCCTACACTGAAGCTTTCTTT CASMMDSYTEAFF
TRBJ1-5 . . TRBV7-2 TGTGCCAGCAGCCGCGGGTCGGGACTTGGGAGCAATCAGCCCCAGCATTTT CASSRGSGLGSNQPQHF
TRBJ2-7 . . TRBV6-1 TGTGCCAGCAAGACTTTACAGGGTACGCAGGACGAGCAGTACTTC CASKTLQGTQDEQYF
TRBJ2-1 . . TRBV5-4 TGTGCCAGCAGTCCTACTAGAGGCGGTGAGCAGTTCTTC CASSPTRGGEQFF
TRBJ2-3 . TRBD2 TRBV28 TGTGCCAGCAGTTCTCCGGTAGCGGGGTACACAGATACGCAGTATTTT CASSSPVAGYTDTQYF
TRBJ1-2 . TRBD1 TRBV9 TGTGCCAGCAGCGTGGGGACAGGGCCCACCTATGGCTACACCTTC CASSVGTGPTYGYTF
TRBJ2-2 once TRBD1 TRBV27 TGTGCCAGCAGCCCGACGACAGGGGGTACCGGGGAGCTGTTTTTT CASSPTTGGTGELFF
TRBJ2-7 . TRBD1 TRBV5-1 TGCGCCAGCAGCCCCTGGACAGGGAGGCCTCGCCGAAATTTTTACGAGCAGTACTTC CASSPWTGRPRRNFYEQYF
TRBJ2-5 . . TRBV25-1 TGTGCCAGCAGTGACTTGTCGCCCTATGAGCAGTACTTC CASSDLSPYEQYF
TRBJ1-3 . . TRBV5-1 TGCGCCAGCAGCTTGGCGGCAGGCAGTGGGAACACCATATATTTT CASSLAAGSGNTIYF
TRBJ1-2 once . TRBV6-6 TGTGCCAGCAGTCCGGGAAAGAACTATGGCTACACCTTC CASSPGKNYGYTF
TRBJ2-2 . TRBD1 TRBV10-3 TGTGCCATCAGTGAGCCGGGACAGAGCACCGGGGAGCTGTTTTTT CAISEPGQSTGELFF
TRBJ2-5 . . TRBV11-1 TGTGCCAGCAGCCCCAGGGACTCTCCAAAGGAGACCCAGTACTTC CASSPRDSPKETQYF
TRBJ1-2 . . TRBV5-4 TGTGCCAGCAGCTTGGGGCCCCTGGGGGCTGGCTACACCTTC CASSLGPLGAGYTF
TRBJ1-2 . TRBD1 TRBV30 TGTGCCTGGAGCTTAACCCGGGACAGGGATCGCTACACCTTC CAWSLTRDRDRYTF
TRBJ2-7 . . TRBV5-4 TGTGCCAGCAGCTCGGCAGGGGACCCCTACGAGCAGTACTTC CASSSAGDPYEQYF
TRBJ1-1 few . TRBV7-9 TGTGCCAGCAGCTTCAAGGGGCCGAACACTGAAGCTTTCTTT CASSFKGPNTEAFF
TRBJ1-1 . TRBD1 TRBV10-3 TGTGCCATCAGTGAGAGGACAGGAGGTACTGAAGCTTTCTTT CAISERTGGTEAFF